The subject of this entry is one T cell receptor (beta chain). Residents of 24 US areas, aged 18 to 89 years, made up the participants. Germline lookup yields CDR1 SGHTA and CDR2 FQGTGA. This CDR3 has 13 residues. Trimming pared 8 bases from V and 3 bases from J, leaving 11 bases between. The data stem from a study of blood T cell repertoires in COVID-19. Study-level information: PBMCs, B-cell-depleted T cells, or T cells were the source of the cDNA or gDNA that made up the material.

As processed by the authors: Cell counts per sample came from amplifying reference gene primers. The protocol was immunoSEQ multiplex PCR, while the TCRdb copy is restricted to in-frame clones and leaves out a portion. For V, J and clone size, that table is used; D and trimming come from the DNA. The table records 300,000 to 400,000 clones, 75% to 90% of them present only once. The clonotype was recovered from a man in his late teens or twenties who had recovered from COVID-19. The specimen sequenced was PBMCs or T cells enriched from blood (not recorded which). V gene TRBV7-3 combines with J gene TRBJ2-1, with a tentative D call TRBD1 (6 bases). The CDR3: CASGTTIYNEQFF. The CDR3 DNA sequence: TGTGCCAGCGGGACAACTATCTACAATGAGCAGTTCTTC.